This TCR beta chain was sequenced during a study of blood T cell repertoires in COVID-19. Study summary: The United States, Italy and Spain provided the acute and convalescent COVID-19 samples.

Data came from immunoSEQ multiplex PCR; TCRdb stores just in-frame clones and leaves some out. Of 150,000 to 200,000 clones in the sample, 75% to 90% were seen once. This CDR3 is 15 amino acids long. The germline V gene has CDR1 LGHDT and CDR2 YNNKEL (reference sequence). V trimming: 3 bases; J trimming: 7 bases; junction bases outside the gene matches: 5. Ages ranged from roughly 18 to 100 years, with residence in 20 to 30 US areas. V is TRBV3-1 (or the pseudogene TRBV3-2) and J is TRBJ1-4; TRBD1 agrees at 10 bases. Input material: PBMCs or T cells enriched from blood (not recorded which). This clonotype was obtained from a woman in her thirties or forties with acute COVID-19. The CDR3 DNA reads TGTGCCAGCAGCCAGCGGACAGGGGGAGGTGAAAAACTGTTTTTT. The encoded protein is CASSQRTGGGEKLFF.